Each of the 24 T cell receptor beta chains below was sequenced from the same sample in a study of blood T cell repertoires in COVID-19. Measured with immunoSEQ multiplex PCR; TCRdb has only the in-frame clones, and not every one. The top ten clones hold roughly 2% of a sample with roughly 250,000 clones, under 95% of them seen once. The sequenced sample consisted of PBMCs or T cells enriched from blood (not recorded which). These receptors were collected from a middle-aged woman with acute COVID-19.

The chain has TRBV25-1 and TRBJ2-3; TRBD2 matches at 11 bases. V lost 5 bases and J lost 5; bases outside the gene matches: 9. Germline CDR1 reads MGHDK; CDR2 reads SYGVNS. This CDR3 contains 16 residues. CDR3 region: CASSPELAGVGDTQYF. The CDR3 coding sequence is TGTGCCAGCAGTCCTGAACTAGCGGGAGTAGGAGATACGCAGTATTTT.

The V and J genes are TRBV7-2 and TRBJ1-2; possibly TRBD1 for D (6 bases). The CDR3 is 13 amino acids. Trimming stripped 4 bases from V and 4 bases from J, with 10 bases between. Germline loops: CDR1 SGHTA, CDR2 FQGNSA. The DNA of the CDR3 is TGTGCCAGCAGCTACACAGGGTCCTATGGCTACACCTTC. Translation: CASSYTGSYGYTF.

The V and J genes are TRBV6-5 and TRBJ2-4, with D tentatively TRBD1 (6 bases). The CDR3 length is 14 residues. Trimming cost V 6 bases and J 6 bases, with 15 bases left between them. CDR1 is MNHEY and CDR2 is SVGAGI in the germline V gene. The CDR3 bases are TGTGCCAGCAGGGCCGGGCAGGGGCTAAACATTCAGTACTTC. This translates into CASRAGQGLNIQYF.

V is TRBV9 and J is TRBJ1-1; D ambiguous. Germline CDR1 SGDLS, CDR2 YYNGEE. Trimming stripped 0 bases from V and 8 bases from J, with 14 bases between. The CDR3 runs 14 residues. CDR3 sequence reads: CASSVDPSTQEAFF. In DNA form, the CDR3 reads TGTGCCAGCAGCGTAGATCCCAGTACACAAGAAGCTTTCTTT.

Worth noting for this clone: Other DNA sequences within the sample encode an identical CDR3. This chain uses TRBV3-1 (or the pseudogene TRBV3-2) with TRBJ2-7; D unclear. The CDR3 totals 14 residues. CDR1 and CDR2 (germline): LGHDT, YNNKEL (reference sequence). The V end lost 0 bases, the J end lost 1 base, and 7 bases lay between the germline ends. The CDR3 DNA reads as TGTGCCAGCAGCCAAGAGGGCAGTTCCTACGAGCAGTACTTC. Its protein product is CASSQEGSSYEQYF.

The J gene is TRBJ2-2, the V gene TRBV7-3; 9 positions match TRBD1. CDR1 and CDR2 from the germline V gene are SGHTA and FQGTGA. CDR3 length: 16 residues. Trimming cost V 6 bases and J 3 bases; bases outside gene matches: 8. CDR3 DNA: TGTGCCAGCAGTTACACAGGGGGCTTCTACACCGGGGAGCTGTTTTTT. This translates into CASSYTGGFYTGELFF.

This clone was seen only a few times. The chain couples TRBV19 to TRBJ2-7; 7 bases fit TRBD1. V was pared by 6 bases and J by 5 bases, with 7 bases of the junction left unmatched. This CDR3 has 13 amino acids. Germline V gene lookup returns CDR1 LNHDA and CDR2 SQIVND (reference sequence). CDR3 DNA sequence: TGTGCCAGTAGCCCAAAAGGGGGCGACGAGCAGTACTTC. It codes for CASSPKGGDEQYF.

As concerns this clone: Other DNA variants within this sample encode the same CDR3. The chain recombines TRBV18 with TRBJ1-2; D is unclear. The CDR3 is 13 residues long. Germline CDR1 KGHSH, CDR2 LQKENI. Trimming cost V 3 bases and J 4 bases, with 9 bases left between them. The CDR3 bases are TGTGCCAGCTCACCGGCGGATAGCTATGGCTACACCTTC. Its translation is CASSPADSYGYTF.

V and J are TRBV7-8 and TRBJ1-1, with 9 bases fitting TRBD1. This CDR3 has 15 residues. Trimming cost V 3 bases and J 0 bases; bases outside gene matches: 2. Per the germline V gene, CDR1 is SGHVS and CDR2 is FQNEAQ. CDR3 in amino acids: CASSLYRGLNTEAFF. CDR3 sequence (DNA): TGTGCCAGCAGCTTGTACAGGGGGCTGAACACTGAAGCTTTCTTT.

Concerning this clone itself: This sample includes further DNA sequences coding for the same CDR3. This chain joins TRBV7-9 and TRBJ1-5, with a weak D call TRBD1 (5 bases). Trimming removed 3 bases from V and 7 bases from J, with 10 bases in between. CDR1 and CDR2 (germline): SEHNR, FQNEAQ (reference sequence). CDR3 length equals 13 residues. DNA for the CDR3: TGTGCCAGCAGCTTGGAGGAGGGGCAGCCCCAGCATTTT. The encoded protein is CASSLEEGQPQHF.

This sequence joins TRBV30 and TRBJ2-1, with 13 bases lining up with TRBD2. In germline, CDR1 is GTSNPN, CDR2 SVGIG (reference sequence). CDR3 length equals 18 residues. V lost 0 bases to trimming and J lost 0 bases; unmatched junction nucleotides: 5. CDR3 in DNA: TGTGCCTGGAGTGTGGGACTAGCGGGGAGGAGCTCCTACAATGAGCAGTTCTTC. Protein product: CAWSVGLAGRSSYNEQFF.

The genes are TRBV28 and TRBJ1-6, with 7 bases aligning to TRBD1. Germline V gene lookup returns CDR1 MDHEN and CDR2 SYDVKM. Trimming cost V 5 bases and J 7 bases; bases outside gene matches: 8. The CDR3 runs to 15 residues. CDR3 DNA: TGTGCCAGCAGTCCCCCGGGACAGAGGAATTCACCCCTCCACTTT. It translates to CASSPPGQRNSPLHF.

The chain combines TRBV7-2 with TRBJ2-7, with TRBD2 matching 9 bases. Germline V CDR1 and CDR2: SGHTA, FQGNSA. The V segment lost 2 bases and the J segment 3 bases; nucleotides outside the gene matches: 8. The CDR3 has 16 amino acids. The CDR3 nucleotides are TGTGCCAGCAGCTTAACCGGGACTAGCCCGGGCTACGAGCAGTACTTC. Residues: CASSLTGTSPGYEQYF. Drawing the rest from reference TRBV7-2 and TRBJ2-7, the complete variable domain is GAGVSQSPSNKVTEKGKDVELRCDPISGHTALYWYRQSLGQGLEFLIYFQGNSAPDKSGLPSDRFSAERTGGSVSTLTIQRTQQEDSAVYLCASSLTGTSPGYEQYFGPGTRLTVT.

The chain couples TRBV12-2 to TRBJ2-3; the DNA was not used to check the table's D call, TRBD2. TRBV12-2 is tagged as a pseudogene. CDR3 length: 14 residues. CDR3 residues: CASRSGGAADTQYF. CDR3 nucleotide sequence: TGTGCAAGTCGCTCCGGGGGGGCAGCGGATACGCAGTATTTT.

V usage is TRBV4-3 and J usage is TRBJ2-1, with TRBD2 matching over 11 bases. The germline CDR1 and CDR2 sequences are LGHNA and YSLEER. V lost 0 bases, J lost 7 bases, and 8 bases stayed unmatched. The CDR3 covers 17 residues. The CDR3 sequence is CASSQDRALAGVNEQFF. In DNA, the CDR3 is TGCGCCAGCAGCCAAGATAGGGCACTAGCGGGAGTAAATGAGCAGTTCTTC.

This clone came up a few times. One end of the junction fails to match germline, which may point to a read error. The chain couples TRBV4-1 to TRBJ2-7; no definite D call. The CDR3 runs 14 residues. Germline CDR1 is MGHRA and CDR2 is YSYEKL. The CDR3 reads CASSEDFSSYEQYF. CDR3 sequence (DNA): TGCGCCAGCAGCGAAGATTTCAGCTCCTACGAGCAGTACTTC.

CDR3 DNA: TGCGCCAGCAGCTTGGCCGGCAGGGGGGCCGGGGAGCTGTTTTTT. Translated, it gives CASSLAGRGAGELFF. The chain carries TRBV5-1 and TRBJ2-2, with a weak D call TRBD1 (7 bases). This CDR3 has 15 amino acids. V lost 0 bases and J lost 6, with 12 bases in between. From germline, CDR1 is SGHRS and CDR2 YFSETQ.

The chain employs TRBV18 and TRBJ2-7; D not resolved. Per germline, CDR1 KGHSH and CDR2 LQKENI. This CDR3 region has 12 residues. The V end was cut by 3 bases, the J end by 9 bases, with 12 bases between. For the CDR3, the DNA is TGTGCCAGCTCACCGTCGGGTCCGGGGCAGTACTTC. It encodes CASSPSGPGQYF.

The chain uses TRBV5-1 and TRBJ2-1, with TRBD2 identical over 11 bases. The CDR3 length is 18 residues. From germline, CDR1 is SGHRS and CDR2 YFSETQ. Unmatched junction bases numbered 11, after V lost 1 base and J lost 5 bases. The CDR3 loop is CASSLYLAGGSRNNEQFF. CDR3 DNA sequence: TGCGCCAGCAGCTTGTATCTAGCGGGGGGCTCCCGGAACAATGAGCAGTTCTTC.

The rearrangement uses TRBV5-1 and TRBJ2-1; TRBD1 matches at 8 bases. Trimming took 3 bases from V and 6 from J; bases not matched to a gene: 11. Per germline, CDR1 SGHRS and CDR2 YFSETQ. There are 16 residues in the CDR3. The CDR3 sequence: CASSWARTGKVNEQFF. In nucleotides, the CDR3 is TGCGCCAGCAGCTGGGCCAGGACAGGGAAGGTCAATGAGCAGTTCTTC.

The chain employs TRBV28 and TRBJ1-5, with D maybe TRBD1 (5 bases). The CDR3 is made up of 13 amino acids. Germline V gives CDR1 MDHEN, CDR2 SYDVKM. V was trimmed by 2 bases and J by 6 bases, leaving 8 bases between them. The chain's CDR3 is CASSLQGGQPQHF. CDR3 in DNA: TGTGCCAGCAGTTTACAGGGAGGTCAGCCCCAGCATTTT.

V gene TRBV2 combines with J gene TRBJ1-5; D perhaps matches TRBD1 (6 bases). The V and J ends lost 5 bases and 0 bases respectively, with 11 bases between them. Germline-derived CDR1 and CDR2 are SNHLY and FYNNEI. This CDR3 region has 15 residues. The CDR3 reads CASSPQGFSNQPQHF. For the CDR3, the DNA is TGTGCCAGCAGTCCACAGGGTTTTAGCAATCAGCCCCAGCATTTT.

The CDR3 is CASTTGTGYNEQFF. CDR3 nucleotides: TGTGCCAGTACAACTGGGACAGGCTACAATGAGCAGTTCTTC. V and J are TRBV11-3 and TRBJ2-1; 8 nucleotides line up with TRBD1. Germline CDR1 and CDR2: SGHNT and YENEEA. With 9 bases clipped from V and 3 bases from J, the junction kept 7 bases outside the gene matches. This CDR3 comprises 14 residues.

The chain employs TRBV12-2 and TRBJ2-1; the table's TRBD1 call for D was not verified on the DNA. TRBV12-2 is given as a pseudogene. The CDR3 contains 14 residues. The CDR3 sequence is CASPHKNQGDEQFF. DNA for the CDR3: TGTGCAAGTCCCCATAAAAACCAGGGGGATGAGCAGTTCTTC.